This record concerns one T cell receptor (beta chain) sequence. TCRdb's copy holds only in-frame clones and misses some; the assay was immunoSEQ multiplex PCR. This sample carries nearly 110,000 clones, just over 90% of them seen once, and the ten largest clones take less than 7.5%. This CDR3 contains 15 residues. The V gene's germline CDR1 is SGHRS and CDR2 YFSETQ. V lost 4 bases and J lost 7; bases outside the gene matches: 12. These data are taken from a study of T cell responses to AZD1222 COVID-19 vaccine. This sample comprised peripheral blood, obtained 28 days after the second AZD1222 dose. The chain is built from TRBV5-1 and TRBJ1-1, with TRBD1 matching 8 bases. This TCR came from an adult who received the AZD1222 COVID-19 vaccine. CDR3 amino acids: CASSAIGQGGIEAFF. CDR3 coding DNA: TGCGCCAGCAGCGCAATCGGACAGGGCGGGATTGAAGCTTTCTTT.